This record concerns one T cell receptor (beta chain) sequence. What it binds is unknown. These data come from a study of yellow fever vaccine responses in identical twins. The V segment lost 3 bases and the J segment 9 bases; nucleotides outside the gene matches: 6. CDR1 SGHTA and CDR2 FQGTGA come from the germline V gene. The length of the CDR3 is 14 residues. Study-wide points: Twins showed a vaccine T cell response that reportedly seemed partly convergent, partly personalized.

TCRdb itself ran the RT-PCR reads through MiXCR, one entry per CDR3 protein. The table has about 9,600 distinct CDR3 sequences, less than 85% seen once. The sequence was collected from a woman younger than 30 who received the yellow fever vaccine. Sequenced here: T cells from blood (PBMCs), unsorted or a sorted subset (not recorded which), sampled before or after yellow fever vaccination (not recorded which). V and J are TRBV7-3 and TRBJ2-1; 9 nucleotides match TRBD2. This chain's CDR3 is CASSFGGRAGEQFF. CDR3 nucleotide sequence: TGTGCCAGCAGCTTTGGCGGGAGGGCTGGTGAGCAGTTCTTC.